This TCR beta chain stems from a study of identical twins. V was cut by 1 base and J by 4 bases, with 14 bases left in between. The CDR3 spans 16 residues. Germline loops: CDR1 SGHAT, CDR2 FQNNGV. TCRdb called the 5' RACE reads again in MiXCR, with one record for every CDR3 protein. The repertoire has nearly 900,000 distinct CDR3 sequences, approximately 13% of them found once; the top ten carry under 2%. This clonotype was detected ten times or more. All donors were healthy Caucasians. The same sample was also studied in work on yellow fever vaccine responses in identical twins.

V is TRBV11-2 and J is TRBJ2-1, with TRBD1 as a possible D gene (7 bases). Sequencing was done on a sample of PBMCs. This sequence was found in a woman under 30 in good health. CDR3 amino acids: CASSLAGDSVYNEQFF. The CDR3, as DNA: TGTGCCAGCAGCTTAGCGGGGGACAGCGTTTACAATGAGCAGTTCTTC.